This T cell receptor (beta chain) is drawn from a study of blood T cell repertoires in COVID-19. Losses at the gene ends were 0 bases for V and 9 bases for J; bases not matched to a gene: 12. Germline CDR1 reads SGHNT; CDR2 reads YYREEE (reference sequence). CDR3 length equals 16 residues. TCRdb keeps only in-frame clones here, not all; method: immunoSEQ multiplex PCR. The sample has approximately 74,000 clones; roughly 90% are singletons. Source material: peripheral blood. The sequence was collected from a woman in her sixties or seventies with acute or convalescent COVID-19. The chain links TRBV5-4 to TRBJ2-1; 7 positions agree with TRBD2. The CDR3 sequence: CASSLARTRLASEQFF. CDR3 DNA sequence: TGTGCCAGCAGCTTGGCCCGGACTAGGCTTGCCAGTGAGCAGTTCTTC.